Below are 13 T cell receptor beta chains sequenced from a single sample in a study of cytomegalovirus exposure and HLA in healthy donors. Primers for the PCR totalled 60 Vbeta and 13 Jbeta. Assay used: immunoSEQ multiplex PCR; TCRdb lists only in-frame clones, some missing. The data show 150,000 to 200,000 clones, 70% to 90% seen once. Sequencing used PBMCs. The source of these receptors is a girl between 5 and 17 years old in good health and CMV-seropositive.

This chain connects TRBV6-1 to TRBJ2-7, with a possible D match to TRBD1 (5 bases). The germline gives CDR1 MNHNS, CDR2 SASEGT. This CDR3 has 15 amino acids. V was clipped by 6 bases and J by 6 bases, with 21 bases between them. In nucleotides, the CDR3 is TGTGCCAGCAGCCAACAACTCAGGGTTTATGGCGAGCAGTACTTC. This codes for CASSQQLRVYGEQYF.

This chain links TRBV9 with TRBJ2-6, with a tentative D call TRBD1 (5 bases). This CDR3 comprises 17 residues. V was shortened by 4 bases and J by 0 bases, with 14 bases between the two germline ends. Germline V gives CDR1 SGDLS, CDR2 YYNGEE. CDR3: CASSSAGILSGANVLTF. As DNA, the CDR3 is TGTGCCAGCAGCTCAGCAGGGATTCTCTCTGGGGCCAACGTCCTGACTTTC.

J is TRBJ2-5 and V is TRBV5-6; the match to TRBD1 covers 10 bases. V lost 0 bases, J lost 1 base, and 6 bases stayed unmatched. Germline assignment: CDR1 SGHDT and CDR2 YYEEEE. The length of the CDR3 is 17 residues. The CDR3 region is CASSLVDRGTTQETQYF. In DNA form, the CDR3 reads TGTGCCAGCAGCTTGGTGGACAGGGGGACCACCCAAGAGACCCAGTACTTC.

This chain joins TRBV10-1 and TRBJ2-2; D is possibly TRBD1 (8 bases). The CDR3 is made up of 16 amino acids. Trimming took 3 bases from V and 4 from J, leaving 15 bases between them. CDR1 is WNHNN, CDR2 SYGVQD, per germline (reference sequence). CDR3 sequence (DNA): TGCGCCAGCAGTGATAACAGGGGGGGTGGCACCGGGGAGCTGTTTTTT. Residues: CASSDNRGGGTGELFF.

The rearrangement uses TRBV18 and TRBJ1-2; no reliable D call. The CDR3 runs 13 residues. Per germline, CDR1 KGHSH and CDR2 LQKENI. V dropped 4 bases and J dropped 5 bases, with 11 bases sitting between them. CDR3 in DNA: TGTGCCAGCTCACAGAGCTTGAAGTATGGCTACACCTTC. Its protein product is CASSQSLKYGYTF.

On this clone itself: The junction departs from the called germline gene at one end, perhaps through a read error. This rearrangement joins TRBV7-7 to TRBJ1-2; perhaps TRBD1 as D (6 bases). The length of the CDR3 is 16 residues. The germline CDR1 and CDR2 sequences are SSHAT and FNYEAQ (reference sequence). In DNA form, the CDR3 reads TGTGCTAGCAGCTTACCGCCAGGGGCGGACTTCTATGGCTACACCTTC. This gives the protein CASSLPPGADFYGYTF. Supplemented by reference TRBV7-7 and TRBJ1-2, the full variable domain reads GAGVSQSPRYKVTKRGQDVTLRCDPISSHATLYWYQQALGQGPEFLTYFNYEAQPDKSGLPSDRFSAERPEGSISTLTIQRTEQRDSAMYRCASSLPPGADFYGYTFGSGTRLTVV.

A note on this clone: An end of the junction does not agree with germline; a read error may underlie this. The chain couples TRBV19 to TRBJ2-1, with D perhaps matching TRBD2 (6 bases). Germline-derived CDR1 and CDR2 are LNHDA and SQIVND (reference sequence). This CDR3 region has 13 residues. The CDR3 reads CANSIGSGVEQFF. The CDR3 region has the DNA TGTGCCAATAGTATAGGGTCGGGGGTTGAGCAGTTCTTC.

The chain joins TRBV6-5 to TRBJ2-1; 7 bases fit TRBD1. Trimming took 6 bases from V and 3 from J; bases not matched to a gene: 8. CDR1 and CDR2 (germline): MNHEY, SVGAGI. This CDR3 has 15 amino acids. Here the CDR3 DNA reads TGTGCCAGCAGCTTCGACAGGGCAGGCTACAATGAGCAGTTCTTC. The encoded protein is CASSFDRAGYNEQFF.

The rearrangement links TRBV7-9 to TRBJ2-7; 8 nucleotides match TRBD1. V gave up 5 bases and J gave up 5 bases; unmatched junction bases: 8. Germline lookup yields CDR1 SEHNR and CDR2 FQNEAQ (reference sequence). CDR3 size: 14 residues. CDR3 in amino acids: CASSAGGILDEQYF. The CDR3 DNA reads TGTGCCAGCAGCGCAGGGGGCATCCTGGACGAGCAGTACTTC.

This chain connects TRBV7-8 to TRBJ1-3; D is ambiguous. Trimming removed 1 base from V and 7 bases from J, with 8 bases in between. CDR1 is SGHVS, CDR2 FQNEAQ, per germline. This CDR3 has 13 residues. CDR3 sequence reads: CASSLVSVNTIYF. The CDR3 bases are TGTGCCAGCAGCTTAGTGTCGGTGAACACCATATATTTT.

The V and J genes are TRBV27 and TRBJ1-1, with a possible D match to TRBD1 (5 bases). Germline CDR1 reads MNHEY; CDR2 reads SMNVEV (reference sequence). The CDR3 runs to 14 residues. V lost 5 bases, J lost 4 bases, and 14 bases lay in between. The CDR3 region has the DNA TGTGCCAGCAGTAGTTTGGGGGGAGGCACTGAAGCTTTCTTT. Translated, it gives CASSSLGGGTEAFF.

This clone came up once. This chain uses TRBV12-5 with TRBJ1-1, with 8 bases that match TRBD1. The V gene's germline CDR1 is LGHNT and CDR2 FRNRAP. The CDR3 extends over 14 amino acids. J gave up 3 bases and V 2 bases, and 2 bases lay outside the gene matches. The CDR3 sequence is CASGLQDRDTEAFF. Written as DNA, the CDR3 is TGTGCTAGTGGTTTGCAGGACAGGGACACTGAAGCTTTCTTT.

This chain uses TRBV18 with TRBJ1-2; no reliable D call. The V end was cut by 2 bases, the J end by 5 bases, with 15 bases between. This CDR3 is built from 15 residues. Germline V gene data show CDR1 as KGHSH and CDR2 as LQKENI. The CDR3, as DNA: TGTGCCAGCTCACCATCCCAGACCCTGAGGTATGGCTACACCTTC. It translates to CASSPSQTLRYGYTF.